Presented here are 27 T cell receptor beta chains from one specimen sequenced in a study of blood T cell repertoires in COVID-19. Sequencing used immunoSEQ multiplex PCR; TCRdb keeps in-frame clones, though not all of them. This sample carries approximately 180,000 clones, 75% to 90% of them seen once, and the ten largest clones take approximately 2.5%. The sequencing input was PBMCs or T cells enriched from blood (not recorded which). Source of these receptors: a woman in her 40s with acute COVID-19.

This clone was recorded a few times. The chain joins TRBV6-1 to TRBJ2-7; TRBD2 matches 10 bases. The ends lost 2 bases at V and 0 bases at J; junction bases unmatched: 7. This CDR3 region has 17 residues. Germline CDR1 reads MNHNS; CDR2 reads SASEGT. The CDR3 is CASSERGSGGPSYEQYF. Here the CDR3 DNA reads TGTGCCAGCAGTGAAAGGGGTAGCGGGGGGCCCTCCTACGAGCAGTACTTC.

The chain uses TRBV3-1 (or the pseudogene TRBV3-2) and TRBJ2-5; the D gene is possibly TRBD2 (6 bases). CDR3 length: 14 amino acids. CDR1 is LGHDT, CDR2 YNNKEL, per germline (reference sequence). V gave up 4 bases and J gave up 5 bases, with 14 bases separating them. The CDR3 DNA sequence: TGTGCCAGCAGCCGGGCTGCCGGGGGTGAGACCCAGTACTTC. Translated, it gives CASSRAAGGETQYF.

The genes are TRBV6-1 and TRBJ2-7, with TRBD1 matching 11 bases. J gave up 2 bases and V 6 bases, and 6 bases lay outside the gene matches. The CDR3 sequence is 15 residues long. Germline CDR1 is MNHNS and CDR2 is SASEGT. CDR3 loop: CASSRPGQGAYEQYF. The CDR3 DNA reads TGTGCCAGCAGCCGACCGGGACAGGGGGCCTACGAGCAGTACTTC.

The chain has TRBV3-1 (or the pseudogene TRBV3-2) and TRBJ2-7; TRBD2 matches 10 bases. Germline CDR1 LGHDT, CDR2 YNNKEL (reference sequence). This CDR3 is 17 amino acids long. V trimming: 2 bases; J trimming: 2 bases; junction bases outside the gene matches: 9. The CDR3 sequence is CASSQPRRSGRAYEQYF. For the CDR3, the DNA is TGTGCCAGCAGCCAACCTCGAAGGAGCGGGAGGGCCTACGAGCAGTACTTC.

The chain carries TRBV6-4 and TRBJ2-2; D is unclear. V shed 2 bases and J shed 4 bases, with 8 bases lying between them. Germline assignment: CDR1 MRHNA and CDR2 SNTAGT. The length of the CDR3 is 14 residues. The DNA of the CDR3 is TGTGCCAGCAGTGACGAAGCGTTCACCGGGGAGCTGTTTTTT. Residues: CASSDEAFTGELFF.

The table lists this clone with many counts. The chain combines TRBV28 with TRBJ2-1, with D unclear. V lost 2 bases and J 6 bases, leaving 14 bases between the germline ends. Germline assignment: CDR1 MDHEN and CDR2 SYDVKM. The CDR3 extends over 15 amino acids. The CDR3 DNA reads as TGTGCCAGCAGTTTAGACACCTTCGTGGGCAATGAGCAGTTCTTC. It specifies CASSLDTFVGNEQFF.

The V call is TRBV6-1, the J call TRBJ1-3; TRBD1 matches at 10 bases. Germline V CDR1 and CDR2: MNHNS, SASEGT. V shed 3 bases, J shed 4 bases, and the junction held 3 bases outside the gene matches. The CDR3 runs to 15 residues. In DNA, the CDR3 is TGTGCCAGCAGTGATGACAGGGGGCAGGGAAACACCATATATTTT. Translation: CASSDDRGQGNTIYF.

This rearrangement joins TRBV5-8 to TRBJ2-3, with TRBD2 identical over 8 bases. Per the germline V gene, CDR1 is SGHTS and CDR2 is YDEGEE. V lost 2 bases to trimming and J lost 0 bases; unmatched junction nucleotides: 2. The CDR3 has 15 residues. CDR3 sequence: CASSLAGASTDTQYF. In nucleotides, the CDR3 is TGTGCCAGCAGCTTAGCGGGGGCTAGCACAGATACGCAGTATTTT.

The chain's CDR3 is CARKGLAGGDEQFF. CDR3 DNA sequence: TGTGCCAGAAAGGGACTAGCGGGTGGGGATGAGCAGTTCTTC. The chain uses TRBV2 and TRBJ2-1; TRBD2 agrees at 12 bases. Germline V lookup: CDR1 SNHLY, CDR2 FYNNEI. V dropped 9 bases and J dropped 8; count of bases not matched to a gene: 8. This CDR3 is built from 14 residues.

This chain links TRBV7-2 with TRBJ2-7; 10 bases align to TRBD2. V shed 1 base and J 2 bases; nucleotides not matched to a gene: 5. The germline gives CDR1 SGHTA, CDR2 FQGNSA. The CDR3 has 16 residues. The CDR3 bases are TGTGCCAGCAGCTTAGGAGGCCTAGCGGGAGCCTACGAGCAGTACTTC. Protein: CASSLGGLAGAYEQYF.

Here the CDR3 reads CASSLQGVSYEQYF. DNA for the CDR3: TGTGCCAGCAGTCTACAGGGCGTGAGCTACGAGCAGTACTTC. The V and J genes are TRBV6-5 and TRBJ2-7; TRBD1 might be the D (6 bases). The CDR3 spans 14 residues. Germline CDR1 and CDR2: MNHEY and SVGAGI. Trimming took 5 bases from V and 3 from J, leaving 14 bases between them.

V usage is TRBV4-3 and J usage is TRBJ2-6; TRBD2 aligns across 8 bases. Germline V gene data show CDR1 as LGHNA and CDR2 as YSLEER. The V and J ends lost 0 bases and 0 bases, in that order; junction bases with no gene match: 4. The CDR3 extends over 18 amino acids. This CDR3 reads CASSQEHGRVSGANVLTF. CDR3 nucleotides: TGCGCCAGCAGCCAAGAGCACGGGAGGGTCTCTGGGGCCAACGTCCTGACTTTC.

The CDR3 bases are TGTGCCAGCAGCTTTGACTACTACGAGCAGTACTTC. Amino acid sequence: CASSFDYYEQYF. This chain connects TRBV5-8 to TRBJ2-7, with a tentative D call TRBD2 (5 bases). V was trimmed by 2 bases and J by 3 bases, leaving 6 bases between them. The CDR3 is made up of 12 amino acids. In germline, CDR1 is SGHTS, CDR2 YDEGEE. Combining the CDR3 with reference TRBV5-8 and TRBJ2-7 gives the whole variable domain EAGVTQSPTHLIKTRGQQATLRCSPISGHTSVYWYQQALGLGLQFLLWYDEGEERNRGNFPPRFSGRQFPNYSSELNVNALELEDSALYLCASSFDYYEQYFGPGTRLTVT.

This clone was counted between two and nine times. J is TRBJ2-1 and V is TRBV5-6; 7 bases agree with TRBD2. CDR1 and CDR2 (germline): SGHDT, YYEEEE. Trimming at V came to 1 base and at J to 8 bases, leaving 12 bases not matched to a gene. The CDR3 spans 16 residues. CDR3: CASSLWGEGLRDEQFF. CDR3 sequence (DNA): TGTGCCAGCAGCTTGTGGGGGGAGGGATTAAGGGATGAGCAGTTCTTC.

The rearrangement joins TRBV19 to TRBJ1-5; TRBD1 matches 7 bases. Germline loops: CDR1 LNHDA, CDR2 SQIVND (reference sequence). The CDR3 runs 15 residues. V was clipped by 7 bases and J by 4 bases; unmatched bases: 10. CDR3 sequence reads: CASTLDRALNQPQHF. CDR3 coding DNA: TGTGCCAGTACCCTTGACAGGGCCCTAAATCAGCCCCAGCATTTT.

The sample holds a few counts of this clone. V usage is TRBV3-1 (or the pseudogene TRBV3-2) and J usage is TRBJ1-6, with a tentative D call TRBD1 (6 bases). Trimming took 7 bases from V and 7 from J, leaving 14 bases between them. Germline values: CDR1 LGHDT, CDR2 YNNKEL (reference sequence). The CDR3 is made up of 14 amino acids. DNA for the CDR3: TGTGCCAGCACCCGGACAGCGACGAATTCACCCCTCCACTTT. It encodes CASTRTATNSPLHF.

The chain joins TRBV5-6 to TRBJ1-2; D gene uncertain. The germline V gene has CDR1 SGHDT and CDR2 YYEEEE. This CDR3 has 11 amino acids. The V gene lost 3 bases and the J gene lost 7 bases, with 7 bases spanning the gap. The CDR3 DNA reads as TGTGCCAGCAGCTCCTATGGTGGCTACACCTTC. This codes for CASSSYGGYTF.

The rearrangement joins TRBV2 to TRBJ2-7; unclear D gene. Germline-derived CDR1 and CDR2 are SNHLY and FYNNEI. V lost 2 bases to trimming and J lost 3 bases, with 5 bases between them. CDR3 length: 12 residues. Here the CDR3 DNA reads TGTGCCAGCAGTGAATCATTCTACGAGCAGTACTTC. It is translated as CASSESFYEQYF.

The rearrangement links TRBV10-2 to TRBJ1-1; D ambiguous. Deletions cut 6 bases from V and 2 bases from J, with 10 bases between. The length of the CDR3 is 13 residues. Germline V gives CDR1 WSHSY, CDR2 SAAADI. The CDR3 loop is CASRETLNTEAFF. The CDR3 DNA follows: TGCGCCAGCAGGGAGACACTAAACACTGAAGCTTTCTTT.

The chain joins TRBV19 to TRBJ1-3, with 11 positions matching TRBD1. The CDR3 spans 17 residues. Germline V gives CDR1 LNHDA, CDR2 SQIVND (reference sequence). Unmatched junction bases numbered 9, after V lost 7 bases and J lost 1 base. The CDR3, as DNA: TGTGCCAGTAACCCCTGGGACAGGGGGATGTCTGGAAACACCATATATTTT. Amino acids: CASNPWDRGMSGNTIYF. Full variable domain (remainder filled in from reference TRBV19 and TRBJ1-3): DGGITQSPKYLFRKEGQNVTLSCEQNLNHDAMYWYRQDPGQGLRLIYYSQIVNDFQKGDIAEGYSVSREKKESFPLTVTSAQKNPTAFYLCASNPWDRGMSGNTIYFGEGSWLTVV.

This clone was seen only a few times. This chain links TRBV27 with TRBJ1-3, with a tentative D call TRBD1 (5 bases). The CDR3 sequence is 15 residues long. The V end was cut by 3 bases, the J end by 7 bases, with 16 bases between. Germline assignment: CDR1 MNHEY and CDR2 SMNVEV (reference sequence). The CDR3, as DNA: TGTGCCAGCAGTTTCGGGGGGTTCAGAAGGAACACCATATATTTT. Its protein is CASSFGGFRRNTIYF.

J is TRBJ2-1 and V is TRBV3-1 (or the pseudogene TRBV3-2), with 13 bases identical to TRBD2. CDR1 is LGHDT, CDR2 YNNKEL, per germline (reference sequence). This CDR3 spans 20 amino acids. The J segment lost 2 bases and the V segment lost 4 bases, leaving 14 bases of the junction unmatched. CDR3 sequence reads: CASSPRRTSGSSVAYNEQFF. As DNA, the CDR3 is TGTGCCAGCAGCCCCAGACGGACTAGCGGGAGTAGTGTTGCCTACAATGAGCAGTTCTTC.

This chain uses TRBV28 with TRBJ2-3; 14 positions agree with TRBD2. The CDR3 is 17 residues long. The V and J ends lost 4 bases and 2 bases, in that order; junction bases with no gene match: 5. Germline V gene data show CDR1 as MDHEN and CDR2 as SYDVKM. CDR3 sequence reads: CASSSPTSGGVTDTQYF. For the CDR3, the DNA is TGTGCCAGCAGTTCACCGACTAGCGGGGGGGTCACAGATACGCAGTATTTT.

V is TRBV2 and J is TRBJ1-5; TRBD1 matches at 7 bases. J lost 1 base, V lost 7 bases, and 7 bases had no gene match. Germline CDR1 reads SNHLY; CDR2 reads FYNNEI. The CDR3 covers 15 residues. The DNA for the CDR3 is TGTGCCAGCAAATCCGGGACAGTGAGCAATCAGCCCCAGCATTTT. It translates to CASKSGTVSNQPQHF.

The J gene is TRBJ2-1, the V gene TRBV3-1 (or the pseudogene TRBV3-2), with 8 bases fitting TRBD2. V was clipped by 1 base and J by 9 bases; unmatched bases: 5. Germline V gene sequence: CDR1 LGHDT, CDR2 YNNKEL (reference sequence). The length of the CDR3 is 14 residues. DNA of the CDR3: TGTGCCAGCAGCCAAGCGGGGGGGCCTGGTGAGCAGTTCTTC. Protein: CASSQAGGPGEQFF.

The chain couples TRBV5-4 to TRBJ2-1; 8 nucleotides agree with TRBD2. The trim removed 3 bases at V and 6 bases at J, leaving 8 bases unmatched. Germline CDR1 and CDR2: SGHNT and YYREEE (reference sequence). There are 15 residues in the CDR3. The CDR3 is CASSSPGTSANEQFF. In nucleotides, the CDR3 is TGTGCCAGCAGCTCCCCAGGGACTAGTGCCAATGAGCAGTTCTTC. Full variable domain (rest looked up from reference TRBV5-4 and TRBJ2-1): ETGVTQSPTHLIKTRGQQVTLRCSSQSGHNTVSWYQQALGQGPQFIFQYYREEENGRGNFPPRFSGLQFPNYSSELNVNALELDDSALYLCASSSPGTSANEQFFGPGTRLTVL.

This chain uses TRBV2 with TRBJ2-1; possibly TRBD2 for D (6 bases). The length of the CDR3 is 14 residues. CDR1 and CDR2 (germline): SNHLY, FYNNEI. The V gene lost 11 bases and the J gene lost 6 bases, with 20 bases spanning the gap. CDR3 loop: CAGETDYPANEQFF. The CDR3 coding sequence is TGTGCCGGGGAGACGGACTATCCCGCCAATGAGCAGTTCTTC.